This T cell receptor (beta chain) was found in a study of blood T cell repertoires in COVID-19. Study-level background: Samples taken during acute and convalescent COVID-19 were collected in the United States, Italy and Spain.

The study recruited people aged 18 to 89 years across approximately 24 US areas. The study assigned cohorts using participant-reported clinical history. Symptom resolution, clearance, or two negative PCRs marked the recovered donors of Cohort 3. Libraries were prepared by immunoSEQ multiplex PCR; TCRdb keeps only in-frame clonotypes and omits some of them. The table shows approximately 360,000 clones, with roughly four fifths occurring only once. V lost 6 bases and J lost 7; bases outside the gene matches: 12. Germline V gene data show CDR1 as SQVTM and CDR2 as ANQGSEA. CDR3 length equals 15 residues.

The source material was PBMCs or T cells enriched from blood (not recorded which). The receptor was derived from a woman in her forties or fifties who had recovered from COVID-19. V gene TRBV29-1 combines with J gene TRBJ2-1; 10 bases are shared with TRBD2. The CDR3 DNA reads as TGCAGCGTCATAGCCGGACTAGCGGAAAATAATGAGCAGTTCTTC. Translated: CSVIAGLAENNEQFF.